This TCR beta chain was observed in a study of identical twins. TCRdb ran MiXCR on the 5' RACE reads and lists one entry per CDR3 protein. This sample has approximately 210,000 distinct CDR3 sequences, with about a tenth found just once. This clonotype was seen at least ten times. The CDR3 sequence is 14 residues long. CDR1 is SGHRS and CDR2 is YFSETQ in the germline V gene. V was shortened by 3 bases and J by 4 bases, with 11 bases between the two germline ends. The material sequenced was memory (CD45RO+) T cells sorted from blood. The clonotype originates from a young woman in good health. This chain connects TRBV5-1 to TRBJ2-1; unclear D gene. CDR3 coding DNA: TGCGCCAGCAGCTGGAGCACCCGGTACAATGAGCAGTTCTTC. Protein product: CASSWSTRYNEQFF.